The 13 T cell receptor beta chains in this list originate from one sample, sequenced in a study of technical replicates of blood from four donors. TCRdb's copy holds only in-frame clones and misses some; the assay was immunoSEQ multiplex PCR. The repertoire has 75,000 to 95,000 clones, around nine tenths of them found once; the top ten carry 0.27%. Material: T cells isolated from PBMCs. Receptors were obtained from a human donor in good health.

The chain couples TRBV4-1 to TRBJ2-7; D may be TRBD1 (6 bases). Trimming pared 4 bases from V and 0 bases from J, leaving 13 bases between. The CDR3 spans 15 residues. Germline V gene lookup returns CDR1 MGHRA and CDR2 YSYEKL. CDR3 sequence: CASSPTLGGSYEQYF. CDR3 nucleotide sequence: TGCGCCAGCAGCCCCACCCTAGGGGGCTCCTACGAGCAGTACTTC.

CDR3 sequence reads: CASSPRWGSDSPLHF. In DNA form, the CDR3 reads TGTGCCAGCAGCCCCAGGTGGGGCAGTGACTCACCCCTCCACTTT. This chain connects TRBV5-5 to TRBJ1-6; D is possibly TRBD1 (5 bases). In germline, CDR1 is SGHKS, CDR2 YYEKEE (reference sequence). There are 15 residues in the CDR3. Trimming left V 4 bases short and J 10 bases short, with 18 bases between.

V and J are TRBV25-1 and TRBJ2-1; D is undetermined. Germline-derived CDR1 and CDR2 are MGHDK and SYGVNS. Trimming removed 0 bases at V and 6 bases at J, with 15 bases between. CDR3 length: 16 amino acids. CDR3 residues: CASSEYLDDPLNEQFF. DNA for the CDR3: TGTGCCAGCAGTGAATACCTAGATGACCCCCTCAATGAGCAGTTCTTC.

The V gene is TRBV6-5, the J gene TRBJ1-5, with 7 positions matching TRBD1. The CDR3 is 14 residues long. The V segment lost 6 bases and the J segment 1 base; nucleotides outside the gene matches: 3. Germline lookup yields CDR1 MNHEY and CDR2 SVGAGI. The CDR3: CASRSTGSNQPQHF. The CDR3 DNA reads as TGTGCCAGCAGGTCGACAGGGAGCAATCAGCCCCAGCATTTT.

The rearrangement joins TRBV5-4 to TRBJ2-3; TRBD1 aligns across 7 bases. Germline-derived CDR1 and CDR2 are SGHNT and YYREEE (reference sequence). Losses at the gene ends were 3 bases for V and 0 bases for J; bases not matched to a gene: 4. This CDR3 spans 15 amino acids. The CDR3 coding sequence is TGTGCCAGCAGCTCCTCGGGACAGAGCACAGATACGCAGTATTTT. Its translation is CASSSSGQSTDTQYF.

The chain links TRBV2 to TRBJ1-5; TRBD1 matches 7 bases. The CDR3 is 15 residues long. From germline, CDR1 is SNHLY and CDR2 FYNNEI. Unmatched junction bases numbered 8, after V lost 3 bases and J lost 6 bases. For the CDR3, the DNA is TGTGCCAGCAGTGAGTTGGAGGGGGCAAGTCAGCCCCAGCATTTT. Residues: CASSELEGASQPQHF. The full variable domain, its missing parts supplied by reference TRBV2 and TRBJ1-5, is EPEVTQTPSHQVTQMGQEVILRCVPISNHLYFYWYRQILGQKVEFLVSFYNNEISEKSEIFDDQFSVERPDGSNFTLKIRSTKLEDSAMYFCASSELEGASQPQHFGDGTRLSIL.

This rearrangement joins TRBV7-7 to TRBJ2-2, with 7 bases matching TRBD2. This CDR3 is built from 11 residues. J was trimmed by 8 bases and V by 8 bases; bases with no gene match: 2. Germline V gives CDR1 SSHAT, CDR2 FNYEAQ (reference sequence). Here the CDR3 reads CASGRVGELFF. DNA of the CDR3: TGTGCCAGCGGGAGGGTGGGGGAGCTGTTTTTT.

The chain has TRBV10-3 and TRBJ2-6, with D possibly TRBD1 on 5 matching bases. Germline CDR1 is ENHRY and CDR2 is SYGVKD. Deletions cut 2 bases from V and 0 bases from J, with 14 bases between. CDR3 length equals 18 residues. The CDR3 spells CAISERQTVVSGANVLTF. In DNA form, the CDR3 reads TGTGCCATCAGTGAGAGACAGACGGTAGTCTCTGGGGCCAACGTCCTGACTTTC.

CDR3 sequence (DNA): TGTGCCAGCAGTGAATTCCGGGACCAAGAGACCCAGTACTTC. It encodes CASSEFRDQETQYF. The V gene is TRBV25-1, the J gene TRBJ2-5; no reliable D call. This CDR3 region has 14 residues. Trimming shortened V by 1 base and J by 0 bases, and 6 bases separated the two germline ends. Germline V gene sequence: CDR1 MGHDK, CDR2 SYGVNS. Full variable domain (remainder filled in from reference TRBV25-1 and TRBJ2-5): EADIYQTPRYLVIGTGKKITLECSQTMGHDKMYWYQQDPGMELHLIHYSYGVNSTEKGDLSSESTVSRIRTEHFPLTLESARPSHTSQYLCASSEFRDQETQYFGPGTRLLVL.

The CDR3 spells CASIGQGRFGYTF. Here the CDR3 DNA reads TGTGCCAGCATAGGACAGGGGAGATTTGGCTACACCTTC. The chain combines TRBV2 with TRBJ1-2; TRBD1 matches 9 bases. V was pared by 7 bases and J by 7 bases, with 7 bases of the junction left unmatched. There are 13 residues in the CDR3. In germline, CDR1 is SNHLY, CDR2 FYNNEI.

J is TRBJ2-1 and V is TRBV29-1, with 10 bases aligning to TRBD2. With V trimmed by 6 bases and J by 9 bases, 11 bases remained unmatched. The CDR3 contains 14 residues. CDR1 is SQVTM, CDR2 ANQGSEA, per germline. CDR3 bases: TGCAGCGTAGGAGCGGGAGGGCCGAGTACTGAGCAGTTCTTC. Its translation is CSVGAGGPSTEQFF.

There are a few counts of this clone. The CDR3 nucleotides are TGTGCCAGCAGCCAAATTCGGACAGGGAACTACGAGCAGTACTTC. Its protein product is CASSQIRTGNYEQYF. The chain combines TRBV7-9 with TRBJ2-7; 8 bases map to TRBD1. Germline V gene sequence: CDR1 SEHNR, CDR2 FQNEAQ (reference sequence). This CDR3 contains 15 residues. V lost 5 bases to trimming and J lost 3 bases; unmatched junction nucleotides: 9.

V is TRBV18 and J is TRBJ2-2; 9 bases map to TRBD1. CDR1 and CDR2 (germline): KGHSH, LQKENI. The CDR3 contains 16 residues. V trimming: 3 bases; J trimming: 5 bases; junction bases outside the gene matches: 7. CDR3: CASSPPRDRVTGELFF. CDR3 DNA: TGTGCCAGCTCACCGCCCCGGGACAGGGTTACCGGGGAGCTGTTTTTT.